This T cell receptor (beta chain) was sequenced during a study of control samples from healthy donors and cancer patients. Generated by immunoSEQ multiplex PCR, the TCRdb table keeps only in-frame clones and is missing some. The repertoire consists of about 180,000 clones, with 85% to 95% occurring once and the leading ten covering about 1.4%. Germline-derived CDR1 and CDR2 are SGHKS and YYEKEE (reference sequence). This CDR3 region has 14 residues. The ends lost 4 bases at V and 4 bases at J; junction bases unmatched: 4. This clonotype originated in a young man in good health. Sequencing was performed on blood. The rearrangement uses TRBV5-5 and TRBJ1-5, with 8 nucleotides matching TRBD1. The CDR3 region has the DNA TGTGCCAGCAGCGCGGACAGGGTAAATCAGCCCCAGCATTTT. It is translated as CASSADRVNQPQHF.